This T cell receptor beta chain was sequenced for a study of cytotoxic CD8 clonotypes in ibrutinib-treated CLL. In the study overall: Following treatment for a median roughly twelve months, range 6 to 36, response samples were then taken. Whole-study findings and limits: Under treatment, the uncommon public clonotypes either contracted or remained stable.

V was shortened by 0 bases and J by 0 bases, with 12 bases between the two germline ends. Per the germline V gene, CDR1 is GTSNPN and CDR2 is SVGIG (reference sequence). The CDR3 covers 15 residues. Note on this clone: Its specificity is unknown.

The authors obtained approximately 2 micrograms of genomic DNA from cryopreserved PBMCs for TCR beta libraries. Assay: immunoSEQ multiplex PCR; the TCRdb copy retains only in-frame clones and omits some. The sample shows about 45,000 clones, about 65% of them seen only once. The chain is built from TRBV30 and TRBJ2-7; D ambiguous. This material consisted of PBMCs, taken after 24 months of ibrutinib treatment. The clonotype comes from a human donor with chronic lymphocytic leukemia. CDR3 sequence (DNA): TGTGCCTGGAGTGTCCCCAGTTCTAGCTCCTACGAGCAGTACTTC. Residues: CAWSVPSSSSYEQYF.